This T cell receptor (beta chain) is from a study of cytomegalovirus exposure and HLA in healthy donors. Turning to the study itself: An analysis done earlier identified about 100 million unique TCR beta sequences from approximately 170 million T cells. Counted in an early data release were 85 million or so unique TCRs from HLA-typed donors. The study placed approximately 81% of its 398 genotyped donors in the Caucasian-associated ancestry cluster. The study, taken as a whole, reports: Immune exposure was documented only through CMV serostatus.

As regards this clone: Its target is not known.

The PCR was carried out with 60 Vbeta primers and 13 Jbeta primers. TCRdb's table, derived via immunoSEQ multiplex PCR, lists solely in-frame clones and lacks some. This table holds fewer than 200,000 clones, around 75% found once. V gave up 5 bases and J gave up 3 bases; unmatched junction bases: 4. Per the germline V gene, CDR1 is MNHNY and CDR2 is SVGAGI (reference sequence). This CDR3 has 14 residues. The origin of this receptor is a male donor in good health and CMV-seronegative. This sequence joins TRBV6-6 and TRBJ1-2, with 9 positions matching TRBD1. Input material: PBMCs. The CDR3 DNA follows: TGTGCCAGCAGTACTCGGACAGGGGACTATGGCTACACCTTC. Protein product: CASSTRTGDYGYTF.